This T cell receptor (beta chain) originates from a study of Ad26.COV2.S vaccination and SARS-CoV-2 variants. Note on this clone: Its antigen is as yet unknown.

Data came from immunoSEQ multiplex PCR; TCRdb stores just in-frame clones and leaves some out. The sample shows around 370,000 clones, just over 90% of them seen only once. In germline, CDR1 is SGHTA, CDR2 FQGNSA. The CDR3 consists of 15 residues. With 5 bases removed from V and 6 bases from J, the gap between germline ends came to 16 bases. Study-level results: The breadth of spike-specific CD8+ and CD4+ T cell responses after vaccination was reportedly substantial. Using TCR breadth and depth analyses may have led to underestimated total T cell responses.

The chain carries TRBV7-2 and TRBJ2-2; D is ambiguous. The input for sequencing was peripheral blood, taken after recovery from COVID-19. The clonotype originates from a human donor who had recovered from COVID-19. The CDR3: CASSLSGSRAGELFF. DNA of the CDR3: TGTGCCAGCAGCCTTTCCGGGTCTCGAGCCGGGGAGCTGTTTTTT.